These T cell receptor beta chains were read from a single sample in a study of blood T cell repertoires in COVID-19. Sequenced by immunoSEQ multiplex PCR; TCRdb stores in-frame clones only, minus some. Seen here are about 100,000 clones, less than 90% observed once, and the top ten hold around 6.9%. Sequencing used peripheral blood. These receptors originate from a young man in a cohort sampled during active COVID-19. Both conserved end residues are part of each CDR3. A D gene is named only where the DNA matches it firmly. Some rows have no size entry. The others give once, few or many, or a class for an expanded clone.

d_gene	j_gene	v_gene	abundance	CDR3aa	CDR3nt
NA	TRBJ1-2	TRBV18	NA	CASSPVAAGRNYGYTF	TGTGCCAGCTCACCGGTCGCCGCCGGGAGGAACTATGGCTACACCTTC
NA	TRBJ1-2	TRBV5-1	NA	CASSSISPRRDGYTF	TGCGCCAGCAGCTCCATTTCCCCAAGGAGGGATGGCTACACCTTC
NA	TRBJ1-2	TRBV6-5	NA	CASSYSEGLNGYTF	TGTGCCAGCAGTTACTCGGAGGGTCTTAATGGCTACACCTTC
NA	TRBJ1-5	TRBV5-1	NA	CASSEGSSGQPQHF	TGCGCCAGCAGCGAGGGCAGCTCAGGTCAGCCCCAGCATTTT
NA	TRBJ2-3	TRBV7-2	NA	CASSLSGRRRADTQYF	TGTGCCAGCAGCCTGTCGGGGCGACGGAGGGCAGATACGCAGTATTTT
TRBD1	TRBJ2-7	TRBV7-2	NA	CASSFRQGLSHEQYF	TGTGCCAGCAGCTTCCGACAGGGGCTTTCACACGAGCAGTACTTC
NA	TRBJ2-1	TRBV18	NA	CASSPGSGTYNEQFF	TGTGCCAGCTCACCAGGTTCCGGGACCTACAATGAGCAGTTCTTC
NA	TRBJ1-4	TRBV18	NA	CASSPRARGEKLFF	TGTGCCAGCTCACCAAGGGCCCGGGGGGAAAAACTGTTTTTT
TRBD1	TRBJ1-1	TRBV11-3	NA	CASSAQGVGTEAFF	TGTGCCAGCAGCGCACAGGGGGTCGGGACTGAAGCTTTCTTT
NA	TRBJ1-1	TRBV12-3/TRBV12-4	NA	CASRWTPNTEAFF	TGTGCCAGCAGATGGACACCGAACACTGAAGCTTTCTTT
NA	TRBJ1-5	TRBV18	NA	CASSLRGDNQPQHF	TGTGCCAGCTCACTCCGGGGGGACAATCAGCCCCAGCATTTT
NA	TRBJ2-5	TRBV2	NA	CASAEQVQETQYF	TGTGCCAGCGCTGAGCAAGTCCAAGAGACCCAGTACTTC
NA	TRBJ1-1	TRBV6-5	NA	CASSYSFERTEAFF	TGTGCCAGCAGTTACTCGTTTGAGCGTACTGAAGCTTTCTTT
NA	TRBJ2-3	TRBV27	NA	CASSSPTVYTDTQYF	TGTGCCAGCAGTTCCCCGACAGTCTACACAGATACGCAGTATTTT
NA	TRBJ2-7	TRBV11-1	NA	CASSLGTMDYEQYF	TGTGCCAGCAGCTTAGGGACAATGGACTACGAGCAGTACTTC
NA	TRBJ1-4	TRBV5-1	NA	CASSLDGATYNEKLFF	TGCGCCAGCAGCTTGGATGGGGCGACGTATAATGAAAAACTGTTTTTT
NA	TRBJ1-1	TRBV5-4	NA	CASSSRGNTEAFF	TGTGCCAGCAGCAGCAGGGGGAACACTGAAGCTTTCTTT
TRBD1	TRBJ2-5	TRBV23-1	NA	CASSQTSRTGRCEMLDGETQYF	TGCGCCAGCAGTCAAACATCAAGGACAGGGCGATGCGAGATGCTGGATGGAGAGACCCAGTACTTC
NA	TRBJ2-7	TRBV3-1/TRBV3-2	NA	CASSHAGGEQYF	TGTGCCAGCAGCCATGCGGGCGGGGAGCAGTACTTC
TRBD2	TRBJ2-3	TRBV7-2	NA	CASSLKLGGGVSDTQYF	TGTGCCAGCAGCTTAAAGTTGGGCGGGGGGGTATCAGATACGCAGTATTTT
TRBD1	TRBJ2-5	TRBV5-1	NA	CASSGGTGQETQYF	TGCGCCAGCAGCGGTGGGACAGGACAAGAGACCCAGTACTTC
NA	TRBJ1-1	TRBV6-4	NA	CAIVTGPIAAAFF	TGTGCCATCGTAACAGGGCCGATCGCTGCAGCTTTCTTT
NA	TRBJ2-7	TRBV7-2	once	CASSSSPLGRHSYEQYF	TGTGCCAGCAGCTCCTCCCCCCTGGGCCGACACTCCTACGAGCAGTACTTC
TRBD2	TRBJ2-4	TRBV6-2/TRBV6-3	NA	CASSYSVSGGVAKNIQYF	TGTGCCAGCAGTTACTCGGTTAGCGGGGGAGTAGCCAAAAACATTCAGTACTTC
TRBD1	TRBJ1-5	TRBV7-2	few	CASSFGTAYSNQPQHF	TGTGCCAGCAGCTTTGGGACAGCTTATAGCAATCAGCCCCAGCATTTT
TRBD1	TRBJ2-1	TRBV30	NA	CAWRLAGDRGLNEQFF	TGTGCCTGGAGGCTAGCCGGGGACAGGGGGCTGAATGAGCAGTTCTTC
NA	TRBJ2-5	TRBV15	NA	CATSREAGQLQETQYF	TGTGCCACCAGCAGAGAGGCTGGACAGCTCCAAGAGACCCAGTACTTC
NA	TRBJ2-7	TRBV29-1	few	CSALRGTYEQYF	TGCAGCGCCTTACGCGGTACCTACGAGCAGTACTTC
NA	TRBJ2-7	TRBV9	once	CASSATDNEYEQYF	TGTGCCAGCAGCGCCACCGACAACGAATACGAGCAGTACTTC
NA	TRBJ1-1	TRBV12-3/TRBV12-4	NA	CASSLQENTEAFF	TGTGCCAGCAGTTTACAGGAGAACACTGAAGCTTTCTTT
TRBD2	TRBJ2-1	TRBV5-1	NA	CASSPGLAGGDRYNEQFF	TGCGCCAGCAGCCCGGGACTAGCGGGGGGAGACCGCTACAATGAGCAGTTCTTC
NA	TRBJ2-5	TRBV21-1	NA	CASSKASLGHRETQYF	TGTGCCAGCAGCAAAGCTTCTTTGGGGCACCGAGAGACCCAGTACTTC
TRBD1	TRBJ1-1	TRBV29-1	NA	CSVRDRVYLGTEAFF	TGCAGCGTACGGGACAGGGTCTATTTAGGCACTGAAGCTTTCTTT
TRBD2	TRBJ2-3	TRBV10-1	NA	CASTRTSGDTDTQYF	TGCGCCAGCACCCGGACTAGCGGGGATACAGATACGCAGTATTTT
NA	TRBJ2-7	TRBV5-1	NA	CASSPFGEVYEQYF	TGCGCCAGCAGCCCTTTCGGGGAGGTCTACGAGCAGTACTTC
NA	TRBJ1-4	TRBV6-6	NA	CASSSRQATPNEKLFF	TGTGCCAGCAGTTCGCGACAGGCAACCCCGAATGAAAAACTGTTTTTT
TRBD1	TRBJ1-2	TRBV2	NA	CASRNRTGPYGYTF	TGTGCCAGCAGAAACCGGACAGGTCCCTATGGCTACACCTTC
TRBD1	TRBJ1-2	TRBV18	once	CASSSDRDNYGYTF	TGTGCCAGCTCATCCGACAGGGATAACTATGGCTACACCTTC
TRBD1	TRBJ1-1	TRBV28	NA	CASRGQGNTEAFF	TGTGCCAGCAGGGGACAGGGGAACACTGAAGCTTTCTTT
NA	TRBJ1-5	TRBV11-2	NA	CASSLDGRQPQHF	TGTGCCAGCAGCTTAGACGGTCGTCAGCCCCAGCATTTT
NA	TRBJ1-5	TRBV14	NA	CASSQDPTGSNQPQHF	TGTGCCAGCAGCCAAGATCCAACAGGAAGCAATCAGCCCCAGCATTTT
NA	TRBJ1-4	TRBV27	NA	CASSFGTMREKLFF	TGTGCCAGCAGTTTTGGGACAATGCGGGAAAAACTGTTTTTT
NA	TRBJ1-5	TRBV3-1/TRBV3-2	NA	CASSQGGGDQPQHF	TGTGCCAGCAGCCAAGGAGGGGGTGATCAGCCCCAGCATTTT
NA	TRBJ1-1	TRBV6-1	NA	CASSENQGRTEAFF	TGTGCCAGCAGTGAAAATCAGGGTAGAACTGAAGCTTTCTTT
NA	TRBJ1-4	TRBV19	NA	CASSILGLATNEKLFF	TGTGCCAGTAGTATTTTAGGACTTGCAACTAATGAAAAACTGTTTTTT
NA	TRBJ2-5	TRBV5-4	once	CASRNSAGSEETQYF	TGTGCCAGCAGGAATAGTGCAGGGTCCGAAGAGACCCAGTACTTC
TRBD1	TRBJ1-5	TRBV5-8	NA	CASSWEGQAGGQPQHF	TGTGCCAGCAGCTGGGAGGGACAGGCCGGGGGTCAGCCCCAGCATTTT
NA	TRBJ1-4	TRBV5-1	NA	CASSLGALVNEKLFF	TGCGCCAGCAGCTTGGGGGCACTAGTTAATGAAAAACTGTTTTTT
NA	TRBJ1-1	TRBV5-6	NA	CASSQVALTEAFF	TGTGCCAGCAGCCAGGTGGCGCTCACTGAAGCTTTCTTT
NA	TRBJ1-2	TRBV4-1	NA	CASSQESRGNHGYTF	TGCGCCAGCAGCCAAGAGTCGCGGGGAAACCATGGCTACACCTTC
TRBD1	TRBJ1-6	TRBV6-6	NA	CASSRQGKSSSNSPLHF	TGTGCCAGCAGTCGACAGGGCAAGTCGTCCTCGAATTCACCCCTCCACTTT
TRBD1	TRBJ2-3	TRBV9	once	CASSVEQGALGTDTQYF	TGTGCCAGCAGCGTAGAGCAGGGGGCTCTAGGAACAGATACGCAGTATTTT
NA	TRBJ2-5	TRBV30	NA	CAWSEGDRETQYF	TGTGCCTGGAGTGAGGGGGACCGGGAGACCCAGTACTTC
TRBD2	TRBJ2-7	TRBV6-5	NA	CASSYAGRGVHEQYF	TGTGCCAGCAGTTACGCCGGGCGGGGGGTCCACGAGCAGTACTTC
NA	TRBJ2-5	TRBV6-1	NA	CASSESRRTQYF	TGTGCCAGCAGTGAAAGTAGGAGGACCCAGTACTTC
TRBD2	TRBJ2-5	TRBV7-2	NA	CASSFLGGGGETQYF	TGTGCCAGCAGCTTCCTGGGCGGGGGGGGTGAGACCCAGTACTTC
TRBD1	TRBJ2-7	TRBV6-4	NA	CASSDIGLRTGNYEQYF	TGTGCCAGCAGTGATATAGGACTTCGGACAGGGAACTACGAGCAGTACTTC